This passage covers 13 T cell receptor beta chains from one sample sequenced in a study of patients and donors after allogeneic stem cell transplantation. TCRdb analysed the RT-PCR reads with MiXCR anew, one entry per CDR3 protein. The repertoire holds roughly 940,000 distinct CDR3 sequences, with roughly 18% as singletons. Sequencing was performed on blood, either unsorted or a sorted T cell fraction (not recorded which). All receptors come from a human donor who was either an allogeneic HSCT recipient or a stem cell or donor lymphocyte infusion donor (not recorded which). It is not recorded whose cells these are; they may come from a transplant donor.

This clonotype was seen more than once but under ten times. The V and J genes are TRBV20-1 and TRBJ2-5, with 9 nucleotides matching TRBD2. Germline loops: CDR1 DFQATT, CDR2 SNEGSKA (reference sequence). J lost 3 bases, V lost 6 bases, and 11 bases had no gene match. The CDR3 runs 15 residues. CDR3 DNA sequence: TGCAGTGCCGGGGTTAGCGGGGGCACCGAAGAGACCCAGTACTTC. Translation gives CSAGVSGGTEETQYF.

The J gene is TRBJ1-1, the V gene TRBV18; D may be TRBD1 (5 bases). V was pared by 0 bases and J by 1 base, with 12 bases between. Germline-derived CDR1 and CDR2 are KGHSH and LQKENI. The CDR3 contains 16 residues. CDR3: CASSPPGMGGNTEAFF. In nucleotides, the CDR3 is TGTGCCAGCTCACCACCGGGAATGGGGGGGAACACTGAAGCTTTCTTT.

V gene TRBV6-1 combines with J gene TRBJ1-1; D perhaps matches TRBD1 (5 bases). This CDR3 region has 13 residues. Germline V gene sequence: CDR1 MNHNS, CDR2 SASEGT. Deletions cut 4 bases from V and 10 bases from J, with 16 bases between. The CDR3 region is CASSAPTPGGAFF. Here the CDR3 DNA reads TGTGCCAGCAGTGCCCCGACTCCGGGGGGAGCTTTCTTT.

A single count supports this clonotype. This rearrangement joins TRBV7-8 to TRBJ2-5; no definite D call. This CDR3 spans 15 amino acids. Trimming shortened V by 0 bases and J by 3 bases, and 11 bases separated the two germline ends. The germline V gene has CDR1 SGHVS and CDR2 FQNEAQ. CDR3 in amino acids: CASSLARRSEETQYF. As DNA, the CDR3 is TGTGCCAGCAGCTTAGCTCGTCGGTCTGAAGAGACCCAGTACTTC. The complete variable domain, with remaining parts taken from reference TRBV7-8 and TRBJ2-5, reads GAGVSQSPRYKVAKRGQDVALRCDPISGHVSLFWYQQALGQGPEFLTYFQNEAQLDKSGLPSDRFFAERPEGSVSTLKIQRTQQEDSAVYLCASSLARRSEETQYFGPGTRLLVL.

The genes are TRBV5-1 and TRBJ1-6, with TRBD1 identical over 11 bases. The CDR3 is 16 amino acids. Germline V gene data show CDR1 as SGHRS and CDR2 as YFSETQ. Trimming at V came to 3 bases and at J to 9 bases, leaving 8 bases not matched to a gene. This CDR3 reads CASSYDGTGGTSPLHF. The CDR3, as DNA: TGCGCCAGCAGCTACGACGGGACAGGGGGTACTTCACCCCTCCACTTT.

The rearrangement links TRBV7-2 to TRBJ2-7, with D uncertain. Trimming removed 1 base at V and 0 bases at J, with 7 bases between. The CDR3 covers 14 residues. Germline values: CDR1 SGHTA, CDR2 FQGNSA. The CDR3 spells CASSLGSISYEQYF. In DNA, the CDR3 is TGTGCCAGCAGCTTAGGATCCATCTCCTACGAGCAGTACTTC.

Here the CDR3 DNA reads TGTGCCATCAGTGAGGAGGAAGAGACCCAGTACTTC. As protein: CAISEEEETQYF. V is TRBV10-3 and J is TRBJ2-5; D gene ambiguous. Germline V gives CDR1 ENHRY, CDR2 SYGVKD. The CDR3 loop spans 12 amino acids. The V and J ends lost 2 bases and 3 bases respectively, with 4 bases between them.

This clonotype showed up many times. The chain is built from TRBV7-9 and TRBJ2-1; 7 nucleotides agree with TRBD2. V dropped 5 bases and J dropped 2; count of bases not matched to a gene: 6. CDR1 and CDR2 from the germline V gene are SEHNR and FQNEAQ (reference sequence). The CDR3 is 15 residues long. As DNA, the CDR3 is TGTGCCAGCAGCCACCTAGCGGCACCCTACAATGAGCAGTTCTTC. The encoded protein is CASSHLAAPYNEQFF.

The chain couples TRBV6-1 to TRBJ1-2; D unclear. Germline CDR1 and CDR2: MNHNS and SASEGT. V lost 2 bases and J lost 5, with 15 bases in between. This CDR3 has 15 residues. CDR3 residues: CASSEMRRTFYGYTF. Here the CDR3 DNA reads TGTGCCAGCAGTGAAATGAGGCGTACATTTTATGGCTACACCTTC.

J is TRBJ2-7 and V is TRBV5-1; 10 bases fit TRBD1. Germline CDR1 SGHRS, CDR2 YFSETQ. J was trimmed by 7 bases and V by 2 bases; bases with no gene match: 6. The CDR3 contains 14 residues. This CDR3 reads CASSFGQGGGEQYF. The DNA of the CDR3 is TGCGCCAGCAGCTTCGGACAGGGGGGCGGAGAGCAGTACTTC.

This clonotype was seen more than once but under ten times. The chain combines TRBV20-1 with TRBJ2-3, with a possible D match to TRBD1 (5 bases). This CDR3 contains 15 residues. With 4 bases removed from V and 1 base from J, the gap between germline ends came to 15 bases. Looked up from germline, CDR1 is DFQATT and CDR2 is SNEGSKA (reference sequence). CDR3 in amino acids: CSAKVGLPGTDTQYF. Here the CDR3 DNA reads TGCAGTGCTAAAGTGGGGCTACCCGGCACAGATACGCAGTATTTT.

Many counts were recorded for this clonotype. The rearrangement joins TRBV12-3 or TRBV12-4 to TRBJ2-7; 7 nucleotides agree with TRBD1. Trimming removed 4 bases from V and 1 base from J; junction bases left unmatched: 7. The CDR3 covers 15 residues. The CDR3 spells CASSSLDRVSYEQYF. In DNA form, the CDR3 reads TGTGCCAGCAGTTCGTTAGACAGGGTTTCCTACGAGCAGTACTTC.

This rearrangement joins TRBV12-3 or TRBV12-4 to TRBJ2-6; TRBD1 is a possible D gene (6 bases). V was cut by 6 bases and J by 2 bases, with 17 bases left in between. The CDR3 totals 17 residues. The DNA of the CDR3 is TGTGCCAGCAGGACAACAGGGCTTTCTGCTGGGGCCAACGTCCTGACTTTC. Translated: CASRTTGLSAGANVLTF.